This T cell receptor (beta chain) was captured in a study of shared clonotypes between healthy human individuals (TCRdb year 2020). Background for the entire study: A couple of women and three men aged 18 to 49 years were included in the cohort. Each donor's leukapheresis produced roughly between about 0.85 and 10 billion PBMCs. Per donor, three plates each were used for CD4 naive and CD4 memory, two for CD8 naive, and one for CD8 memory. To increase sequencing depth and limit assay-specific biases, different laboratories used diverse techniques to prepare libraries and sequence TCR repertoires. The study deeply sequenced blood TCR repertoires of five healthy adults to estimate repertoire size and the extent of clonotype sharing between individuals. Broader findings and caveats from the paper: Based on pairwise subsampling, the degree of clonotype sharing among donors was expected to be affected by sequencing depth. Clonotypes shared by all four sorted-subset donors showed higher generation probabilities than non-shared clonotypes. Naive subsets generally had larger estimated clonotype richness than memory subsets did. Rarefaction of sorted-subset datasets indicated incomplete sequencing despite the large sequencing depth. Sampling was restricted to blood, and TCR repertoires in tissue are likely to differ from TCR repertoires in blood. Across a few donors, about 4.5% of naive CD4, roughly 3.5% of naive CD8, under 2.5% of memory CD4, and 0.4% of memory CD8 clonotypes were shared. Because the study included a small number of donors, the genetic and exposure-history diversity represented was limited.

Donors were healthy HIV-negative adults with no recently reported acute infections or vaccinations. All donors were Caucasian adults living in Nashville, Tennessee, USA. CD4+ T cells were enriched through magnetic negative selection, after which naive cells were positively selected on CD45RA and the remaining negative fraction served as the memory subset. Blood was obtained by leukapheresis, after which PBMCs were separated by Ficoll-Histopaque density gradient centrifugation and cryopreserved in liquid nitrogen vapor phase. Purity and quantity of every magnetically sorted T cell population were checked by analytical flow cytometry. Each sorted fraction had its genomic DNA isolated and then quantified by UV absorbance on a Nanodrop 2000c. Between the V and J ends, shortened by 1 base and 4 bases respectively, the junction contains 13 bases. The CDR3 runs 15 residues from the cysteine to the phenylalanine. The sequence is cut down to CDR3 DNA, 45 bases in frame from base 1. For CDR1 and CDR2, the germline V gene lists KGHSH and LQKENI.

Using the deep immunoSEQ assay, TCR CDR3 regions were amplified from genomic DNA by multiplex PCR. Extracted genomic DNA from each cell subset was spread evenly across all wells of several immunoSEQ 96-well plates, with each plate serving as a replicate. Each replicate PCR for sorted subsets received roughly 200 ng genomic DNA, equal to roughly 29,000 T cell genomes. Purified libraries were quantified with a Qubit 3.0 fluorometer, sized on a Bioanalyzer 2100, and re-quantified with the KAPA Library Quantification kit. Each immunoSEQ 96-well plate was sequenced on its own single-read 150-cycle Illumina NextSeq 550 flow cell. On the study's bioinformatics: The immunoSEQ output contained only junctional sequences without quality scores, so filtering could not match that applied to full-length reads. Sequences were annotated with PyIR, a Python wrapper for IgBLAST v1.9, using IMGT germline references to assign V/J genes and CDR3. Reads were filtered out if the reads had weak V/J assignments (E-value above 1e-6), no CDR3, stop codons, out-of-frame junctions, or ambiguous translated residues. V3J clonotypes were defined as sequences sharing the same inferred V gene, J gene, and CDR3 amino acid sequence. To compute the percentage overlap between repertoires, the number of shared unique clonotypes was divided by the size of the smaller repertoire. Richness of each repertoire was evaluated using RTK rarefaction, the Chao1 estimator, and Recon v2.1 estimates of unobserved clonotypes. OLGA was used to compute generation probabilities for all TCRbeta clonotypes that the gDNA method yielded from four donors. Entries here come from immuneACCESS through TCRdb and include only in-frame sequences with V and J called. Some clones fail to appear in such tables; in the studies checked, an unresolved V gene covers under half of the shortfall, and the cause of the remainder is unknown. V and J calls plus clone size are reproduced from that table; the DNA served to infer D and trimming. Across this sample there are approximately 2,300,000 clones, with around 93% seen only once. The ten largest clones capture around 0.35% of the sample.

On this clone itself: This receptor's antigen is unknown. No per-base quality is available; no much larger clone lies one base away.

This sequence uses TRBV18 and TRBJ2-5; the D gene could be TRBD1 or TRBD2, each one agreeing over 6 bases. The receptor was isolated from a man younger than 35 in good health. Some clones in this sample may be carry-over from other donors' samples. Sequenced material: naive CD4+ T cells from PBMCs. In the paper's terms, the cell subset or site label means: CD45RA+ positively selected. The CDR3 protein is CASSPLGGPGETQYF. The nucleotide sequence reads as follows: TGTGCCAGCTCACCACTTGGGGGGCCTGGAGAGACCCAGTACTTC.